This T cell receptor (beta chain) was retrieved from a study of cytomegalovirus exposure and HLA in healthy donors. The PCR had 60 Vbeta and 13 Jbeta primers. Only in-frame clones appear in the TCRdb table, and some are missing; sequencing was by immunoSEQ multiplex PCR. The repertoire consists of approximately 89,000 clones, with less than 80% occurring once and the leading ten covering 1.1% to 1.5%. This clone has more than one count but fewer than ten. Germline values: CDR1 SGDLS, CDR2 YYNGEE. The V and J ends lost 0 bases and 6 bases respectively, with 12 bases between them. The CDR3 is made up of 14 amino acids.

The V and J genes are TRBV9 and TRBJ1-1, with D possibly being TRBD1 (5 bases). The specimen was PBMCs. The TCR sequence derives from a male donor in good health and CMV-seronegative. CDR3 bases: TGTGCCAGCAGCGTAGATCTCAGGGTACCTGAAGCTTTCTTT. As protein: CASSVDLRVPEAFF.